The clone carrying this T cell receptor (beta chain) was seen a few times. Antigen specificity is unknown. This entry comes from a study of T cells in Graves' hyperthyroidism and ophthalmopathy. Whole-study context: Peripheral blood was obtained at initial diagnosis, preceding any treatment. The study, taken as a whole, reports: Blood also showed most of the thyroid clonotypes that were expanded above 0.001.

With 1 base clipped from V and 11 bases from J, the junction kept 13 bases outside the gene matches. CDR3 length: 15 amino acids. Germline CDR1 reads SGHTA; CDR2 reads FQGNSA. From RNA transcripts, TCR beta CDR3 regions were amplified. TCR CDR3 regions were first amplified by RT-PCR with HTBI primers. TCRdb passed the multiplex PCR reads through MiXCR, listing each CDR3 protein once. The sample comprises hundreds of thousands of distinct CDR3 sequences, 20% to 25% of which are singletons, and around 64% rests with the top ten. The receptor's source is a man aged 30-40 years with Graves' ophthalmopathy. The material sequenced was blood. The chain couples TRBV7-2 to TRBJ1-1, with 7 nucleotides matching TRBD1. As DNA, the CDR3 is TGTGCCAGCAGCTTAGGGTCTCGACAGGGAGGAAGGGCTTTCTTT. Its protein product is CASSLGSRQGGRAFF.